These 6 T cell receptor beta chains originate from one sample sequenced in a study of blood T cell repertoires in COVID-19. Clones were read by immunoSEQ multiplex PCR, and TCRdb kept only the in-frame ones, dropping some. The sample contains some 120,000 clones, 88% of which appear only once. The sequenced material came from peripheral blood. All receptors derive from a man in his fifties with acute or convalescent COVID-19.

The chain employs TRBV30 and TRBJ2-7; 9 nucleotides match TRBD1. The junction had 9 bases not matched to a gene; V was cut back by 3 bases and J by 3 bases. The CDR3 is 15 residues long. Germline-derived CDR1 and CDR2 are GTSNPN and SVGIG (reference sequence). The CDR3 region has the DNA TGTGCCTGGAGAGAAACCGGGACAGGGAACTACGAGCAGTACTTC. It yields the protein CAWRETGTGNYEQYF.

This clone has just one count. CDR3 bases: TGTGCCAGCAGCCCCTGGACTAGCGGGACGGCAGATACGCAGTATTTT. It translates to CASSPWTSGTADTQYF. This chain connects TRBV11-2 to TRBJ2-3, with 12 bases matching TRBD2. CDR1 is SGHAT, CDR2 FQNNGV, per germline. V was clipped by 5 bases and J by 4 bases; unmatched bases: 7. CDR3 length equals 16 residues.

J is TRBJ2-7 and V is TRBV10-3, with 7 nucleotides matching TRBD2. Germline CDR1 is ENHRY and CDR2 is SYGVKD. The ends lost 3 bases at V and 3 bases at J; junction bases unmatched: 8. The CDR3 sequence is 15 residues long. CDR3 in amino acids: CAISDTSVRNYEQYF. In DNA, the CDR3 is TGTGCCATCAGTGATACTAGCGTACGAAACTACGAGCAGTACTTC.

The chain is built from TRBV4-3 and TRBJ2-7; D ambiguous. The length of the CDR3 is 13 residues. Trimming stripped 1 base from V and 3 bases from J, with 7 bases between. Per the germline V gene, CDR1 is LGHNA and CDR2 is YSLEER. CDR3 nucleotide sequence: TGCGCCAGCAGCCAAGGCCCCAGCTACGAGCAGTACTTC. It encodes CASSQGPSYEQYF.

The chain uses TRBV10-3 and TRBJ2-2; D is unresolved. Germline V gene lookup returns CDR1 ENHRY and CDR2 SYGVKD. V was trimmed by 7 bases and J by 0 bases, leaving 6 bases between them. The CDR3 spans 13 residues. Written as DNA, the CDR3 is TGTGCCATCATGGCACCGAACACCGGGGAGCTGTTTTTT. It specifies CAIMAPNTGELFF.

This chain connects TRBV18 to TRBJ2-3; the match to TRBD1 covers 12 bases. The CDR3 loop spans 17 amino acids. CDR1 is KGHSH, CDR2 LQKENI, per germline. J gave up 4 bases and V 4 bases, and 9 bases lay outside the gene matches. CDR3 loop: CASSLNPGQGASDTQYF. Here the CDR3 DNA reads TGTGCCAGCTCACTTAATCCGGGACAGGGGGCTTCAGATACGCAGTATTTT.